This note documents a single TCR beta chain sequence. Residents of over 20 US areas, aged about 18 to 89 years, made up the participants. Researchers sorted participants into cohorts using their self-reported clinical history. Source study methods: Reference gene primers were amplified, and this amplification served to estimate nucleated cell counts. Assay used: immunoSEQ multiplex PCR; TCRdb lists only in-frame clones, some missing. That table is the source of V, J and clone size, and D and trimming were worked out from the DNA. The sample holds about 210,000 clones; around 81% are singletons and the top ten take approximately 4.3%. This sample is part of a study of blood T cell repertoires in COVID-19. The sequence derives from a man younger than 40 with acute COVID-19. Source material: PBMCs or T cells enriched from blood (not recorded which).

As DNA, the CDR3 is TGTGCCAGCAGCTCGGACAGGGCTGCCGGAAACACCATATATTTT. It translates to CASSSDRAAGNTIYF. The chain has TRBV5-4 and TRBJ1-3; 8 bases are shared with TRBD1. Trimming at V came to 3 bases and at J to 4 bases, leaving 6 bases not matched to a gene. Germline V CDR1 and CDR2: SGHNT, YYREEE (reference sequence). The CDR3 totals 15 residues.